The table lists the clone carrying this T cell receptor (beta chain) with a count of one. What it binds is unknown. A much larger clone sits a single nucleotide away, making a read error possible. CDR1 and CDR2 from the germline V gene are GTSNPN and SVGIG (reference sequence). This CDR3 contains 15 residues. The record originates from a study of tumor and adjacent non-tumor tissue in lung cancer. Looking at the study overall: There were around 11 adenocarcinoma, 2 squamous cell carcinoma and 1 small cell lung cancer cases.

Regarding the study as a whole: Patients with more diverse tumor TCRs had worse survival. In normal lung, the top 100 clones were significantly more dominant than in tumor.

A modified ARM-PCR protocol with three rounds of nested PCR amplified TCRbeta. TCRdb redid the calling of the multiplex PCR reads with MiXCR, one entry per CDR3 protein. The sample consists of roughly 43,000 distinct CDR3 sequences, over 55% of them appearing once. This sample's RNA came from whole unsorted tissue. Distant lung tissue was collected more than 3 cm away from the tumor edge. This TCR was sampled from a man aged 45-65 years with non-small cell lung cancer. The chain links TRBV30 to TRBJ2-3, with D unresolved. The sample comprised distant non-tumor lung tissue. CDR3 bases: TGTGCCTGGAGTGTAAACGGCCGAAGCACATATACGCAGTATTTT. Its protein is CAWSVNGRSTYTQYF.